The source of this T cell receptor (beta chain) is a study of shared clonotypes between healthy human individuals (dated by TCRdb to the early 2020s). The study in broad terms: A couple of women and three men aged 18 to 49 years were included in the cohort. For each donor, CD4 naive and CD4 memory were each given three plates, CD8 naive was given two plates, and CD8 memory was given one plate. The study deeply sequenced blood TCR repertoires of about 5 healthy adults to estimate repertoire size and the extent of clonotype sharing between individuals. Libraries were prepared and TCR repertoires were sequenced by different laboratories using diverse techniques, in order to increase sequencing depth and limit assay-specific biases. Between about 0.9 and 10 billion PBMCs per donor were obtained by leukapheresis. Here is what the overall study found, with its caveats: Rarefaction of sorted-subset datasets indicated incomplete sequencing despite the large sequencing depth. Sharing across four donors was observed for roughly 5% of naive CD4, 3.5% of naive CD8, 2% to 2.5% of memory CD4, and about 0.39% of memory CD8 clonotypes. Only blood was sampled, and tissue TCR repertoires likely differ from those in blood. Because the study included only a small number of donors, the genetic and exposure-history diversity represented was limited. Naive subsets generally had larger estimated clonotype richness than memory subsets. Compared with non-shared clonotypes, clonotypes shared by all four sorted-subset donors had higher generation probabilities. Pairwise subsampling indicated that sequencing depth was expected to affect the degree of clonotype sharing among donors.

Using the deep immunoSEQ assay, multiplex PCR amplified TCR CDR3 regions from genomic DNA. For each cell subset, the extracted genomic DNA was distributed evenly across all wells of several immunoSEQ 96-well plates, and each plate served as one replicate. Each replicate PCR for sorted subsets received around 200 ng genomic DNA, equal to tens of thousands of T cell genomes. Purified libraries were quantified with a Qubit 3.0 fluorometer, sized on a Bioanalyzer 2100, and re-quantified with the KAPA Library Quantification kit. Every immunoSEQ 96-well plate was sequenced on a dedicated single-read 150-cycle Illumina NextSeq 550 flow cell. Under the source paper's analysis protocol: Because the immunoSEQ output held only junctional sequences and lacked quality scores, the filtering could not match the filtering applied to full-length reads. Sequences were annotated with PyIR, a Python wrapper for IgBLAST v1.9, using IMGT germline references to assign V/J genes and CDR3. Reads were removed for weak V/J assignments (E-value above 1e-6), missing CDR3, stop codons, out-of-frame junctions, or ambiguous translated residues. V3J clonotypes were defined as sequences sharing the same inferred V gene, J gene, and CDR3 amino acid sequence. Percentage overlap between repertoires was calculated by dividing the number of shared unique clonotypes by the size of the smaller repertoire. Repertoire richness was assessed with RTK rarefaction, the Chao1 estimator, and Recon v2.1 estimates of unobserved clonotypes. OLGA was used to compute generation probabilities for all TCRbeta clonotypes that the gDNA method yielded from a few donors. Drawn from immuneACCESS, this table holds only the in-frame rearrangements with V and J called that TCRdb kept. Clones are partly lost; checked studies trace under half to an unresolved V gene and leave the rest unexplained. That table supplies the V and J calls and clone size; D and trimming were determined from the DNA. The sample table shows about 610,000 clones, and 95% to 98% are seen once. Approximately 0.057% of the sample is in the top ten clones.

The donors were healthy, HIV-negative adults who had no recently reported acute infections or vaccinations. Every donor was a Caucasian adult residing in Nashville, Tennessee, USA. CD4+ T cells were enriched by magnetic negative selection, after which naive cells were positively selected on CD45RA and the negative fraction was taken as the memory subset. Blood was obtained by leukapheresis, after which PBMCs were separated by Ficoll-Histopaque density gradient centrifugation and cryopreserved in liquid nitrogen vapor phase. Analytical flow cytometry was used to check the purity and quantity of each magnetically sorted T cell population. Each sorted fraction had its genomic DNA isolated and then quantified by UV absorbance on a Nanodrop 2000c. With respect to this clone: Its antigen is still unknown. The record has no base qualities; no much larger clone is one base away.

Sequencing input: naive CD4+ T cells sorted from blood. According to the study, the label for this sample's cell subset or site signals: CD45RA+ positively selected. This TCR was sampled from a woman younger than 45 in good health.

The CDR3 here reads CASTTGGMGEQYF. The DNA reads as follows: TGTGCCAGTACCACTGGGGGGATGGGCGAGCAGTACTTC. This chain is built from TRBV19 and TRBJ2-5, with TRBD2 as a weak D call on 6 bases. The end of the DNA aligns better with TRBJ2-7, so the J call may be wrong. Including the terminal cysteine and phenylalanine, the CDR3 comprises 13 residues. Solely the CDR3 DNA is kept, with 39 bases framed from the first base. CDR1 and CDR2 are read off the germline V gene (reference sequence) as LNHDA and SQIVND.